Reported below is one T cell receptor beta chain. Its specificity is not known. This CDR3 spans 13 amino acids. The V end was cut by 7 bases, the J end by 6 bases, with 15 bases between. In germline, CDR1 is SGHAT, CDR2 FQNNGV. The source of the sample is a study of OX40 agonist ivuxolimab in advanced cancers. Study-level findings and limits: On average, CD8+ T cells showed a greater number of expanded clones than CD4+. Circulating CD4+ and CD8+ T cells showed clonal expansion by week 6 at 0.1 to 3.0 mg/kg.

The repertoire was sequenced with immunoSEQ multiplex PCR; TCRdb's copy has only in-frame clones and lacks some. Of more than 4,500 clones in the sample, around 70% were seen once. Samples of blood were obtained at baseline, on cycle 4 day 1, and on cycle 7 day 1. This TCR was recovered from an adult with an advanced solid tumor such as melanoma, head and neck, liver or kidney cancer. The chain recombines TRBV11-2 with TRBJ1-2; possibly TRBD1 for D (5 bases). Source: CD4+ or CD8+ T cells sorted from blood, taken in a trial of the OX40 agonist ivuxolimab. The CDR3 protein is CASTAGGIHGYTF. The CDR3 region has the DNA TGTGCCAGCACCGCCGGGGGGATACATGGCTACACCTTC. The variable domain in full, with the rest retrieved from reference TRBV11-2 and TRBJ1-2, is EAGVAQSPRYKIIEKRQSVAFWCNPISGHATLYWYQQILGQGPKLLIQFQNNGVVDDSQLPKDRFSAERLKGVDSTLKIQPAKLEDSAVYLCASTAGGIHGYTFGSGTRLTVV.